Below, 24 T cell receptor beta chains from the same sample are listed, as sequenced in a study of T cell clonality in common variable immunodeficiency. Study-wide findings and caveats: Fewer deletions and N-nucleotide insertions were reportedly seen in common variable immunodeficiency TCR beta sequences.

What these receptors recognize is not known. Clones were read by immunoSEQ multiplex PCR, and TCRdb kept only the in-frame ones, dropping some. Altogether about 28,000 clones were found in the sample, and no singletons occur. Sample: peripheral blood mononuclear cells. The receptors were gathered from a human donor with common variable immunodeficiency.

This clone was recorded at least ten times. The CDR3 end lies 3 residues beyond the end of the read and is filled in from the germline J gene. The chain couples TRBV18 to TRBJ1-6; TRBD1 aligns across 7 bases. CDR3 length equals 19 residues. Per germline, CDR1 KGHSH and CDR2 LQKENI. V shed 5 bases and J 2 bases; nucleotides not matched to a gene: 15. The CDR3 bases that were read are TGTGCCAGCTCAGCCACGTCGATAGGGGGCCTCGCCTATAATTCACCC. Translation gives CASSATSIGGLAYNSP. The full CDR3 reads CASSATSIGGLAYNSPLHF.

This clone was counted only a few times. The read is 3 residues too short to cover the CDR3 end, so that end is filled in from the germline J gene. This chain connects TRBV19 to TRBJ2-5; a weak D match, TRBD1 (6 bases). Per the germline V gene, CDR1 is LNHDA and CDR2 is SQIVND (reference sequence). Between the trimmed V and J ends, which lost 6 bases and 2 bases, there was a span of 10 bases. The CDR3 totals 13 residues. The CDR3 spells CASSKTGQETQYF. The DNA read from the CDR3 is TGTGCCAGTAGCAAGACAGGTCAAGAGACC.

This clone was found a few times. The junction and the germline gene differ at one end; a read error may be behind it. Read data end 3 residues before the CDR3 end; the end is taken from the germline J gene. The V gene is TRBV11-1, the J gene TRBJ1-6, with a weak D call TRBD1 (6 bases). Germline V gene sequence: CDR1 SGHAT, CDR2 FQDESV (reference sequence). CDR3 length: 14 residues. CDR3 amino acids: CASSYGQYNSTLHF. CDR3 DNA, as far as it was read: TGTGCCAGCAGCTATGGACAGTATAATTCAACC.

This clone was recorded at least ten times. The sequenced fragment ends 3 residues before the CDR3 boundary, so the rest is inferred from the germline J gene. J is TRBJ2-2 and V is TRBV6-4; 12 bases are a match to TRBD2. V was clipped by 4 bases and J by 0 bases; unmatched bases: 0. CDR1 is MRHNA, CDR2 SNTAGT, per germline. This CDR3 region has 16 residues. The CDR3 bases that were read are TGTGCCAGCAGTGGACTAGCGGGGGCGAACACCGGGGAG. Protein: CASSGLAGANTGE. The full CDR3 reads CASSGLAGANTGELFF.

This clone was counted between two and nine times. The read falls 3 residues short of the CDR3 end, and the missing part is taken from the germline J gene. V and J are TRBV6-2 or TRBV6-3 and TRBJ2-5; 7 bases are shared with TRBD1. The germline V gene encodes CDR1 MNHEY and CDR2 SVGEGT. This CDR3 is 13 amino acids long. The junction had 7 bases not matched to a gene; V was cut back by 5 bases and J by 7 bases. CDR3 DNA, as far as it was read: TGTGCCAGCAGTCAACCGACAGGGCGGACC. Translating gives CASSQPTGRT. The complete CDR3 protein is CASSQPTGRTQYF.

Note on this clone: The read comes to an end 3 residues before the CDR3 does, leaving the germline J gene to fill in the end. This chain uses TRBV2 with TRBJ1-5; possible D gene TRBD1, 6 bases. Germline assignment: CDR1 SNHLY and CDR2 FYNNEI. V was pared by 6 bases and J by 4 bases, with 10 bases between. This CDR3 contains 13 residues. The CDR3: CASRRDTNQPQHF. The covered CDR3 bases are TGTGCCAGCAGACGGGACACAAATCAGCCC.

This clone came up a few times. The read stops 3 residues short of the end of the CDR3; the missing end is completed from the germline J gene. J is TRBJ2-3 and V is TRBV6-2 or TRBV6-3; D is uncertain. Germline V gene sequence: CDR1 MNHEY, CDR2 SVGEGT. Deletions cut 7 bases from V and 2 bases from J, with 16 bases between. This CDR3 comprises 15 residues. CDR3 DNA, as far as it was read: TGTGCCAGCACCTATAGGCGGATATCCACAGATACG. It codes for CASTYRRISTDT. The CDR3 as a whole reads CASTYRRISTDTQYF.

This clone came up a few times. The read is 3 residues too short to cover the CDR3 end, so that end is filled in from the germline J gene. The J gene is TRBJ1-6, the V gene TRBV18; possible D gene TRBD1, 5 bases. Trimming shortened V by 6 bases and J by 0 bases, and 12 bases separated the two germline ends. This CDR3 spans 16 amino acids. The germline V gene encodes CDR1 KGHSH and CDR2 LQKENI. Here the CDR3 reads CASSDTQSSYNSPLHF. CDR3 bases read: TGTGCCAGCTCGGACACCCAGAGCTCCTATAATTCACCC. Supplemented by reference TRBV18 and TRBJ1-6, the full variable domain reads NAGVMQNPRHLVRRRGQEARLRCSPMKGHSHVYWYRQLPEEGLKFMVYLQKENIIDESGMPKERFSAEFPKEGPSILRIQQVVRGDSAAYFCASSDTQSSYNSPLHFGNGTRLTVT.

This clone was counted only a few times. Incomplete CDR3 DNA: TGTGCCAGCTCACCTCCCTTGACAGGCAAGAATTCCTACGAG. Protein: CASSPPLTGKNSYE. The full CDR3 protein is CASSPPLTGKNSYEQYF. The chain links TRBV18 to TRBJ2-7; tentative D call: TRBD1 (6 bases). The read ends 3 residues shy of where the CDR3 ends; the end is completed using the germline J gene. There are 17 residues in the CDR3. Trimming removed 3 bases from V and 1 base from J, with 19 bases in between. CDR1 KGHSH and CDR2 LQKENI come from the germline V gene.

Notes on this clone: With the read ending 3 residues before the CDR3 end, the germline J gene is used to fill in that end. The chain is built from TRBV5-1 and TRBJ2-3; perhaps TRBD2 as D (6 bases). The CDR3 length is 14 residues. V was cut by 4 bases and J by 0 bases, with 9 bases left in between. Looked up from germline, CDR1 is SGHRS and CDR2 is YFSETQ. The covered CDR3 bases are TGCGCCAGCAGCGGGGGACTCAGCACAGATACG. It codes for CASSGGLSTDT. The whole CDR3 region reads CASSGGLSTDTQYF.

This clone was picked up a small number of times. The read terminates 3 residues ahead of where the CDR3 ends, so the germline J gene completes it. This chain links TRBV7-9 with TRBJ1-5, with D perhaps TRBD1 (6 bases). The length of the CDR3 is 15 residues. Trimming removed 6 bases from V and 1 base from J, with 13 bases in between. Germline lookup yields CDR1 SEHNR and CDR2 FQNEAQ (reference sequence). The CDR3 sequence: CASSTGQGSNQPQHF. The sequenced CDR3 bases are TGTGCCAGCAGTACGGGACAAGGGAGCAATCAGCCC.

This clone was counted at least ten times. Read coverage stops 3 residues before the CDR3 terminus; the germline J gene supplies the remainder. This chain connects TRBV7-8 to TRBJ1-5, with TRBD1 matching over 9 bases. The CDR3 length is 13 residues. The V segment lost 5 bases and the J segment 5 bases; nucleotides outside the gene matches: 1. CDR1 is SGHVS, CDR2 FQNEAQ, per germline. The DNA read from the CDR3 is TGTGCCAGCAGCCGGGACAGGGATCAGCCC. Translation gives CASSRDRDQP. The complete CDR3 sequence is CASSRDRDQPQHF. The variable domain in full, with the rest retrieved from reference TRBV7-8 and TRBJ1-5, is GAGVSQSPRYKVAKRGQDVALRCDPISGHVSLFWYQQALGQGPEFLTYFQNEAQLDKSGLPSDRFFAERPEGSVSTLKIQRTQQEDSAVYLCASSRDRDQPQHFGDGTRLSIL.

In the case of this clone: The read ends 3 residues shy of where the CDR3 ends; the end is completed using the germline J gene. V is TRBV10-2 and J is TRBJ2-5; tentatively, D is TRBD1 (5 bases). V was trimmed by 4 bases and J by 0 bases, leaving 6 bases between them. Germline CDR1 is WSHSY and CDR2 is SAAADI. CDR3 length equals 13 residues. The chain's CDR3 is CASSGQYQETQYF. CDR3 DNA (partial): TGCGCCAGCAGTGGACAGTACCAAGAGACC.

In the case of this clone: The read is 3 residues too short to cover the CDR3 end, so that end is filled in from the germline J gene. The chain employs TRBV7-3 and TRBJ1-5; TRBD1 is a possible D gene (5 bases). The CDR3 covers 13 residues. Per the germline V gene, CDR1 is SGHTA and CDR2 is FQGTGA. The V gene lost 5 bases and the J gene lost 6 bases, with 11 bases spanning the gap. The chain's CDR3 is CASSPMGGQPQHF. The covered CDR3 bases are TGTGCCAGCAGCCCAATGGGGGGTCAGCCC.

Concerning this clone itself: The DNA ends 3 residues before the CDR3 does, and the rest of the CDR3 is filled in from the germline J gene. This chain joins TRBV7-2 and TRBJ2-3, with unresolved D. Per germline, CDR1 SGHTA and CDR2 FQGNSA. With 1 base removed from V and 3 bases from J, the gap between germline ends came to 8 bases. This CDR3 spans 14 amino acids. CDR3 amino acids: CASSLGGWTDTQYF. The sequenced CDR3 bases are TGTGCCAGCAGCTTAGGCGGCTGGACAGATACG.

This clone was seen ten or more times. Sequencing ends 3 residues short of the CDR3 end; the germline J gene provides the rest. At the DNA level, this CDR3 is encoded by other sequences in the same sample as well. The chain joins TRBV7-9 to TRBJ1-2; tentatively, D is TRBD1 (5 bases). Germline-derived CDR1 and CDR2 are SEHNR and FQNEAQ (reference sequence). The CDR3 is 14 amino acids. V lost 5 bases and J lost 4, with 14 bases in between. The CDR3 spells CASSQEGPFYGYTF. The part of the CDR3 DNA that was read is TGTGCCAGCAGCCAAGAGGGGCCCTTCTATGGC.

This clone occurred many times. A junction boundary mismatches the germline segment, possibly from a read error. CDR3 sequence: CASSQLGRQENTEAFF. CDR3 bases read: TGCGCCAGCAGCCAATTGGGGCGTCAAGAGAACACTGAA. The V call is TRBV4-2, the J call TRBJ1-1; D is perhaps TRBD1 (5 bases). The read finishes 3 residues shy of the CDR3 end, and the germline J gene is used to complete it. The germline CDR1 and CDR2 sequences are LGHNA and YNFKEQ. CDR3 length: 16 amino acids.

Concerning this clone: The read ends 3 residues before the CDR3 terminus; that terminus is restored from the germline J gene. This chain uses TRBV7-2 with TRBJ2-2; 7 bases agree with TRBD1. The CDR3 loop spans 15 amino acids. The J segment lost 5 bases and the V segment lost 6 bases, leaving 9 bases of the junction unmatched. Germline-derived CDR1 and CDR2 are SGHTA and FQGNSA. This chain's CDR3 is CASSYNRGRTGELFF. The sequenced part of the CDR3 DNA is TGTGCCAGCAGTTACAACAGGGGCCGGACCGGGGAG.

This clone has ten or more counts. The read comes to an end 3 residues before the CDR3 does, leaving the germline J gene to fill in the end. The genes are TRBV5-4 and TRBJ1-4; 9 bases match TRBD1. The ends lost 3 bases at V and 8 bases at J; junction bases unmatched: 5. The CDR3 contains 14 residues. Looked up from germline, CDR1 is SGHNT and CDR2 is YYREEE (reference sequence). CDR3 DNA (partial): TGTGCCAGCAGCTCGACAGGGGGGCGGGAAAAA. Translation gives CASSSTGGREK. From start to end, the CDR3 is CASSSTGGREKLFF.

Notes on this clone: The read ends 3 residues early relative to the CDR3; the germline J gene fills the gap. The chain is built from TRBV5-1 and TRBJ2-7, with TRBD2 identical over 8 bases. V dropped 5 bases and J dropped 6; count of bases not matched to a gene: 13. Germline CDR1 is SGHRS and CDR2 is YFSETQ. The CDR3 spans 15 residues. CDR3 DNA, as far as it was read: TGCGCCAGCAGGCAGGCAGCGGGGGAGTCACTCGAG. Translated: CASRQAAGESLE. The full-length CDR3 reads as CASRQAAGESLEQYF.

A note on this clone: The DNA ends 3 residues before the CDR3 does, and the rest of the CDR3 is filled in from the germline J gene. This chain connects TRBV19 to TRBJ2-7; D remains unclear. The CDR3 is 13 residues long. The germline gives CDR1 LNHDA, CDR2 SQIVND (reference sequence). V dropped 6 bases and J dropped 3 bases, with 12 bases sitting between them. CDR3 DNA (partial): TGTGCCAGTAGGCCGGGTACGGACTACGAG. Protein: CASRPGTDYE. The CDR3 reads in full as CASRPGTDYEQYF.

About this clone itself: The sequence runs out 3 residues before the end of the CDR3; the remainder is reconstructed from the germline J gene. The V call is TRBV19, the J call TRBJ2-1; 7 nucleotides match TRBD2. The CDR3 is 16 residues long. Germline V lookup: CDR1 LNHDA, CDR2 SQIVND (reference sequence). V lost 5 bases, J lost 6 bases, and 13 bases stayed unmatched. CDR3 DNA, as far as it was read: TGTGCCAGTAGTTCCTCTCAAGCGGGGTTTCCCAATGAG. Protein: CASSSSQAGFPNE. The whole CDR3 reads CASSSSQAGFPNEQFF.

There are a few counts of this clone. Sequencing ends 3 residues short of the CDR3 end; the germline J gene provides the rest. This chain connects TRBV6-2 or TRBV6-3 to TRBJ1-6; D ambiguous. Trimming cost V 0 bases and J 3 bases, with 9 bases left between them. CDR1 and CDR2 from the germline V gene are MNHEY and SVGEGT. The length of the CDR3 is 16 residues. The CDR3 protein is CASSYSSGSYNSPLHF. CDR3 DNA, as far as it was read: TGTGCCAGCAGTTACTCTTCGGGGAGCTATAATTCACCC.

The sample holds a few counts of this clone. The CDR3 goes on 3 residues after the read ends, and that part is filled in from the germline J gene. The V call is TRBV5-6, the J call TRBJ1-2; D unresolved. This CDR3 contains 12 residues. Looked up from germline, CDR1 is SGHDT and CDR2 is YYEEEE. This chain's CDR3 is CASSILTTPYTF. The covered CDR3 bases are TGTGCCAGCAGCATACTGACAACTCCC.